This T cell receptor (beta chain) was obtained from a study of T cell responses to AZD1222 COVID-19 vaccine. Sequencing was performed with immunoSEQ multiplex PCR; in TCRdb, only in-frame clones are kept and a portion is missing. Counted here are approximately 140,000 clones, approximately 91% occurring once; the ten biggest clones make up about 4%. With V trimmed by 1 base and J by 6 bases, 8 bases remained unmatched. CDR3 length: 16 residues. Germline assignment: CDR1 LNHDA and CDR2 SQIVND (reference sequence). The V gene is TRBV19, the J gene TRBJ1-2; 10 bases match TRBD1. This clonotype originated in an adult who received the AZD1222 COVID-19 vaccine. The material sequenced was peripheral blood, taken 28 days after the second AZD1222 dose. CDR3 sequence reads: CASSIGPGQGHHGYTF. The CDR3, as DNA: TGTGCCAGTAGTATAGGTCCGGGACAGGGGCACCATGGCTACACCTTC.